Presented here are 22 T cell receptor beta chains from one specimen sequenced in a study of immune heterogeneity within non-small cell lung tumors. TCR beta CDR3 was amplified by multiplex PCR, first round around 10 cycles, 32 V and 13 J primers. One entry per CDR3 protein, called by TCRdb with MiXCR from the multiplex PCR reads. The sample shows fewer than 11,000 distinct CDR3 sequences, about 30% of them seen only once. Genomic DNA extracted from bulk tumor tissue served as template. A total of roughly 620 ng was used per sample. Surgeons took several biopsies per primary tumor, spaced far apart, during surgery. Samples came from untreated patients having curative surgery for newly diagnosed non-small cell lung cancer. The specimen sequenced was lung tumor tissue. The receptors derive from a woman aged 50 to 60 with non-small cell lung cancer.

This clonotype qualifies as medium-sized. The chain couples TRBV3-1 to TRBJ1-1; D is possibly TRBD1 (5 bases). The germline CDR1 and CDR2 sequences are LGHDT and YNNKEL (reference sequence). CDR3 length equals 16 residues. Trimming removed 0 bases from V and 3 bases from J, with 14 bases in between. The CDR3 loop is CASSQDQGVVYTEAFF. The CDR3 DNA follows: TGTGCCAGCAGCCAAGACCAGGGTGTTGTGTACACTGAAGCTTTCTTT.

This clonotype is medium-sized within its sample. This rearrangement joins TRBV10-1 to TRBJ2-7; D may correspond to TRBD1 or TRBD2 (6 bases each). The CDR3 extends over 15 amino acids. Trimming removed 2 bases at V and 5 bases at J, with 16 bases between. CDR1 WNHNN and CDR2 SYGVQD come from the germline V gene (reference sequence). The CDR3 nucleotides read TGCGCCAGCAGTGAGAGGGGGGCAGGGTTGGACGAGCAGTACTTC. It codes for CASSERGAGLDEQYF.

Points on this clonotype: This clone may be a read error of a much larger clone one base away. The genes are TRBV12-3 or TRBV12-4 and TRBJ1-3, with D perhaps TRBD1 (5 bases). This CDR3 contains 13 residues. CDR3 in DNA: TGTACCAGTTGGGGGGATTCTGGAAACACCATATATTTT. Residues: CTSWGDSGNTIYF.

This clonotype came up many times. V is TRBV19 and J is TRBJ1-2; 7 bases line up with TRBD1. There are 13 residues in the CDR3. Germline V gene lookup returns CDR1 LNHDA and CDR2 SQIVND (reference sequence). V shed 5 bases and J 5 bases; nucleotides not matched to a gene: 5. In nucleotides, the CDR3 is TGTGCCAGTAGTTCCGGGACAGTTTATGGCTACACCTTC. Amino acid sequence: CASSSGTVYGYTF.

This clonotype was picked up many times. This chain connects TRBV29-1 to TRBJ1-6; a possible D gene is TRBD1 (5 bases). The CDR3 length is 15 residues. Trimming shortened V by 6 bases and J by 7 bases, and 19 bases separated the two germline ends. The V gene's germline CDR1 is SQVTM and CDR2 ANQGSEA. The CDR3 sequence is CSVAPGHSTNSPLHF. CDR3 bases: TGCAGCGTCGCACCAGGACATAGTACGAATTCACCCCTCCACTTT. Complete variable domain (other parts from reference TRBV29-1 and TRBJ1-6): SAVISQKPSRDICQRGTSLTIQCQVDSQVTMMFWYRQQPGQSLTLIATANQGSEATYESGFVIDKFPISRPNLTFSTLTVSNMSPEDSSIYLCSVAPGHSTNSPLHFGNGTRLTVT.

In regard to this clonotype: A clone one base away is much larger, so this may be a read error. The chain employs TRBV28 and TRBJ1-4; D gene ambiguous. This CDR3 contains 14 residues. The V gene's germline CDR1 is MDHEN and CDR2 SYDVKM. The CDR3 reads CDSRLGLTNEKLFF. The CDR3 DNA reads TGTGACAGCAGGCTGGGGTTAACTAATGAAAAACTGTTTTTT.

V gene TRBV28 combines with J gene TRBJ1-1; D remains unclear. Germline V gene lookup returns CDR1 MDHEN and CDR2 SYDVKM. Trimming removed 8 bases from V and 6 bases from J, with 10 bases in between. The CDR3 has 11 residues. The CDR3 bases are TGTGCCAGCCGACGGTTGGCTGAAGCTTTCTTT. Its protein product is CASRRLAEAFF.

This clonotype was detected ten times or more. The V and J genes are TRBV20-1 and TRBJ1-1, with 8 bases aligning to TRBD1. The CDR3 spans 14 residues. Germline CDR1 and CDR2: DFQATT and SNEGSKA (reference sequence). The ends lost 1 base at V and 4 bases at J; junction bases unmatched: 5. The CDR3 is CSARGTGRSTEAFF. The CDR3 bases are TGCAGTGCTAGAGGGACAGGGCGTAGCACTGAAGCTTTCTTT.

The gene calls are TRBV27 and TRBJ2-5, with D perhaps matching TRBD1 (6 bases). Trimming removed 5 bases at V and 2 bases at J, with 15 bases between. There are 15 residues in the CDR3. Looked up from germline, CDR1 is MNHEY and CDR2 is SMNVEV (reference sequence). CDR3 amino acids: CASSPFGQSQETQYF. The DNA of the CDR3 is TGTGCCAGCAGTCCCTTCGGACAGTCTCAAGAGACCCAGTACTTC.

This clonotype counts as medium-sized. V is TRBV6-1 and J is TRBJ2-5, with a possible D match to TRBD1 (7 bases). Germline CDR1 is MNHNS and CDR2 is SASEGT. This CDR3 contains 18 residues. Trimming took off 7 bases at V and 3 bases at J, with 27 bases between the two ends. The CDR3 loop reads CASTAGYRGRHDEETQYF. In DNA form, the CDR3 reads TGTGCCAGCACCGCGGGGTACAGGGGACGCCACGATGAAGAGACCCAGTACTTC.

This clonotype was counted once. A junction end diverges from the germline sequence, so it may reflect a read error. This chain joins TRBV2 and TRBJ1-5; D remains ambiguous. CDR1 SNHLY and CDR2 FYNNEI come from the germline V gene. The CDR3 is 14 residues long. CDR3 nucleotides: TGTGCCAGTGCCATGGAGGAGGGAAATCAGCCCAAGCATTTT. This gives the protein CASAMEEGNQPKHF.

About this clonotype itself: Since a much larger clone is just one base distant, this may be a read error. The chain combines TRBV5-1 with TRBJ1-1; D is possibly TRBD1 (5 bases). Germline CDR1 reads SGHRS; CDR2 reads YFSETQ. This CDR3 has 16 amino acids. The V gene lost 4 bases and the J gene lost 4 bases, with 20 bases spanning the gap. Here the CDR3 reads CASSVGAYEGSTEAFF. CDR3 coding DNA: TGCGCCAGCAGCGTCGGGGCCTACGAGGGTAGCACTGAAGCTTTCTTT.

Ten or more counts support this clonotype. The gene calls are TRBV3-1 and TRBJ1-2, with D unresolved. The CDR3 runs to 13 residues. Germline CDR1 is LGHDT and CDR2 is YNNKEL (reference sequence). Trimming left V 1 base short and J 4 bases short, with 7 bases between. Here the CDR3 reads CASSQGWGYGYTF. DNA for the CDR3: TGTGCCAGCAGCCAAGGTTGGGGCTATGGCTACACCTTC. Full variable domain (rest looked up from reference TRBV3-1 and TRBJ1-2): DTAVSQTPKYLVTQMGNDKSIKCEQNLGHDTMYWYKQDSKKFLKIMFSYNNKELIINETVPNRFSPKSPDKAHLNLHINSLELGDSAVYFCASSQGWGYGYTFGSGTRLTVV.

Comments on this clonotype: The conserved phenylalanine or tryptophan is not found at the CDR3 terminus, so this likely reflects a read error. The rearrangement uses TRBV5-4 and TRBJ2-1; TRBD1 might be the D (5 bases). With 2 bases removed from V and 6 bases from J, the gap between germline ends came to 15 bases. Germline V CDR1 and CDR2: SGHNT, YYREEE (reference sequence). The CDR3 sequence is 15 residues long. CDR3 amino acids: CASSFGRASGNEQFI. DNA of the CDR3: TGTGCCAGCAGCTTCGGCAGGGCGAGTGGCAATGAGCAGTTCATC.

This rearrangement joins TRBV7-6 to TRBJ2-1, with a weak D call TRBD1 (5 bases). The germline gives CDR1 SGHVS, CDR2 FNYEAQ. Trimming stripped 2 bases from V and 7 bases from J, with 15 bases between. This CDR3 comprises 15 residues. In DNA, the CDR3 is TGTGCCAGCAGCTTAAGCTGGGGCAAAGGGAATGAGCAGTTCTTC. It specifies CASSLSWGKGNEQFF.

This clonotype was counted many times. The chain recombines TRBV6-1 with TRBJ2-5; unclear D gene. There are 13 residues in the CDR3. Germline loops: CDR1 MNHNS, CDR2 SASEGT. V shed 7 bases and J shed 5 bases, with 14 bases lying between them. CDR3 DNA sequence: TGTGCCAGCACTCCCCTGCGCACGGAGACCCAGTACTTC. The encoded protein is CASTPLRTETQYF.

This clonotype came up many times. This chain uses TRBV10-2 with TRBJ2-7, with TRBD2 as a possible D gene (6 bases). Trimming removed 4 bases from V and 6 bases from J, with 10 bases in between. The CDR3 has 12 residues. Germline V CDR1 and CDR2: WSHSY, SAAADI. The CDR3 DNA reads TGCGCCAGCAGTGGGTCGGGGGTCGAGCAGTACTTC. This sequence encodes CASSGSGVEQYF.

In this sample, this clonotype turned up many times. The chain joins TRBV4-1 to TRBJ2-5; 9 bases align to TRBD1. This CDR3 spans 15 amino acids. The V gene end was trimmed by 3 bases and the J gene end by 5 bases; junction bases not matched to a gene: 7. The germline gives CDR1 MGHRA, CDR2 YSYEKL. The CDR3 spells CASSHGQGFLETQYF. The CDR3 DNA follows: TGCGCCAGCAGCCATGGACAGGGGTTTCTGGAGACCCAGTACTTC.

Comment on this clonotype: A much larger clone differs from this one at a single base, so this may be a read error. J is TRBJ1-6 and V is TRBV2; D is unclear. The CDR3 runs 17 residues. CDR1 and CDR2 from the germline V gene are SNHLY and FYNNEI. CDR3 loop: CAISESPPPIGNSPLHF. The CDR3 bases are TGTGCCATCAGTGAATCCCCCCCTCCGATTGGTAATTCACCCCTCCACTTT. The entire variable domain, with the rest obtained from reference TRBV2 and TRBJ1-6, is as follows: EPEVTQTPSHQVTQMGQEVILRCVPISNHLYFYWYRQILGQKVEFLVSFYNNEISEKSEIFDDQFSVERPDGSNFTLKIRSTKLEDSAMYFCAISESPPPIGNSPLHFGNGTRLTVT.

The gene calls are TRBV5-1 and TRBJ2-1, with D perhaps matching TRBD1 (6 bases). The CDR3 is 12 residues long. With 7 bases removed from V and 4 bases from J, the gap between germline ends came to 9 bases. CDR1 is SGHRS, CDR2 YFSETQ, per germline. Here the CDR3 DNA reads TGCGCCAGCGGGACACCTTACAATGAGCAGTTCTTC. This encodes CASGTPYNEQFF.

This clonotype showed up many times. The CDR3 region has the DNA TGCGCCAGCAGCCAAGGTTACCCCCGGCGGAACACTGAAGCTTTCTTT. Encoded protein: CASSQGYPRRNTEAFF. The V gene is TRBV4-1, the J gene TRBJ1-1; D not certain. This CDR3 contains 16 residues. V shed 1 base and J shed 1 base, with 13 bases lying between them. Germline V gene lookup returns CDR1 MGHRA and CDR2 YSYEKL.

This clonotype occurred a few times. The rearrangement joins TRBV6-5 to TRBJ2-3; D might be TRBD1 or TRBD2, each matching 7 bases. The CDR3 has 15 amino acids. Trimming left V 0 bases short and J 6 bases short, with 13 bases between. Germline V lookup: CDR1 MNHEY, CDR2 SVGAGI. CDR3 region: CASSYSAGGADTQYF. The CDR3 nucleotides read TGTGCCAGCAGTTACTCGGCAGGGGGGGCCGATACGCAGTATTTT.